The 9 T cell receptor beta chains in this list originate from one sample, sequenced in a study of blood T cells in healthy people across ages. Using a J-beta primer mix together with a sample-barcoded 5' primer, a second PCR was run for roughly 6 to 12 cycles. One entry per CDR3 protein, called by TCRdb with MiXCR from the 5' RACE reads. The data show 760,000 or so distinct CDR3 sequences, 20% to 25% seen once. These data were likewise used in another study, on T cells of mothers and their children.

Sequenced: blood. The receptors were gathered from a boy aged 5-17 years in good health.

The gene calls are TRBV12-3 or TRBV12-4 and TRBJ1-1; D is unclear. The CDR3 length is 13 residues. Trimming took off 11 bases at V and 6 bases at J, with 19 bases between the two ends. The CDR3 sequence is CAGTGTHGAEAFF. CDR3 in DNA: TGTGCCGGCACCGGAACTCACGGGGCTGAAGCTTTCTTT.

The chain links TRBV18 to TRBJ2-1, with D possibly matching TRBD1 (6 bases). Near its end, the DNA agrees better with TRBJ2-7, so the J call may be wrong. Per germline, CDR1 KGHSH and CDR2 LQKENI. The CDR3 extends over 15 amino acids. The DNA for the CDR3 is TGTGCCAGCTCACCACGGAAGGGGGTCTTCTACGAGCAGTACTTC. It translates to CASSPRKGVFYEQYF.

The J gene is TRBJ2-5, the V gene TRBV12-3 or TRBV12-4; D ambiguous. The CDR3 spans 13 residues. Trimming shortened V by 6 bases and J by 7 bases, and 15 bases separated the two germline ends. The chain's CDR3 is CASSPILGGTQYF. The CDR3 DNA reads TGTGCCAGCAGCCCCATCTTGGGCGGGACCCAGTACTTC.

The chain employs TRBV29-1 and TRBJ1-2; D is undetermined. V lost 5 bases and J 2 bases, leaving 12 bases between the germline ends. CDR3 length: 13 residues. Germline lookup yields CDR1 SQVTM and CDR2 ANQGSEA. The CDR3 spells CSVSPEGNYGYTF. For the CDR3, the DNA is TGCAGCGTTTCTCCAGAGGGCAACTATGGCTACACCTTC.

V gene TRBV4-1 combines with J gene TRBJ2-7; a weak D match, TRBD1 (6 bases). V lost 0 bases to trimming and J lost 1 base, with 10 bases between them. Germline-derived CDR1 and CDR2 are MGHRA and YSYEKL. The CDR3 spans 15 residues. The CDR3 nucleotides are TGCGCCAGCAGCCAAGAGGGCAGGGGTTCCTACGAGCAGTACTTC. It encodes CASSQEGRGSYEQYF.

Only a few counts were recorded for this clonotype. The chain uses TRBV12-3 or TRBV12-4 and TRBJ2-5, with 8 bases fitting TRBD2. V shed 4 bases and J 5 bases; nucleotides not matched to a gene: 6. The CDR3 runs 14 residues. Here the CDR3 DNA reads TGTGCCAGCAGTTCAGCGGGAGTGAGGGAGACCCAGTACTTC. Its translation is CASSSAGVRETQYF.

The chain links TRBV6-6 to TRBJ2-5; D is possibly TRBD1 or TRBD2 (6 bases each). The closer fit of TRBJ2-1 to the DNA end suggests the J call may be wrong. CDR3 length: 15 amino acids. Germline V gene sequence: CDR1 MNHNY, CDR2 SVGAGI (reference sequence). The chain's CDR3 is CASSSIGGPSFEQFF. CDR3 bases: TGTGCCAGCAGTTCCATAGGGGGGCCCTCATTTGAGCAGTTCTTC.

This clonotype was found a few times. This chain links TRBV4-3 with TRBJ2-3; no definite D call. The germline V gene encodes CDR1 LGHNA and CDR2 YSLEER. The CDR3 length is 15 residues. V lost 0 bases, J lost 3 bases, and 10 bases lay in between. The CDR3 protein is CASSQDERETDTQYF. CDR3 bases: TGCGCCAGCAGCCAAGATGAAAGGGAAACAGATACGCAGTATTTT.

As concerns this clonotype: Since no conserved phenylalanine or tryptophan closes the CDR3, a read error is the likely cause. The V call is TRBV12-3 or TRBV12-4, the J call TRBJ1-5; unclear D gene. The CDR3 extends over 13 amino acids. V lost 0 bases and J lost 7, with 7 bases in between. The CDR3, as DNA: TGTGCCAGCAGTTTAGCGCTGGGGCAGCCCCAGCATCTT. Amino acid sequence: CASSLALGQPQHL.